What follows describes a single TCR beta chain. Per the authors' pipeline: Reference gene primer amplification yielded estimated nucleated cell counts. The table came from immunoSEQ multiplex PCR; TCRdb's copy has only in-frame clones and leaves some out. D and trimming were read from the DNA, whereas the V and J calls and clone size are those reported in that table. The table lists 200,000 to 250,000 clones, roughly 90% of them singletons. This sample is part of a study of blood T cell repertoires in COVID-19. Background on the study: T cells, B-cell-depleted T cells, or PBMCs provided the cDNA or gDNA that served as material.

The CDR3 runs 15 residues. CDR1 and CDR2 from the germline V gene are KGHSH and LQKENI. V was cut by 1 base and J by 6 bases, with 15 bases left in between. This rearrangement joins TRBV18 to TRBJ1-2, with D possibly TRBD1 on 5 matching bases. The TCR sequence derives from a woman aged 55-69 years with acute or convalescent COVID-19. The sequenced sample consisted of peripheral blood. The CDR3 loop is CASSPQQGYSDGYTF. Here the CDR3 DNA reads TGTGCCAGCTCACCACAGCAGGGTTATTCGGATGGCTACACCTTC.